This is a list of T cell receptor beta chains from one sample in a study of blood T cell repertoires in COVID-19. TCRdb's table, derived via immunoSEQ multiplex PCR, lists solely in-frame clones and lacks some. Altogether roughly 250,000 clones are present, roughly four fifths being singletons, with the ten largest covering 15% to 19%. The sequencing sample was made of peripheral blood. These receptors came from a person aged 65 to 85 with COVID-19, enrolled during active disease. CDR3s include the opening cysteine and the closing phenylalanine or tryptophan. A D gene is named only where the DNA matches it firmly. A clone size is listed for some rows: how often the clone was seen (once, few, many), or a class if it is expanded.

V gene,D gene,clone size,J gene,CDR3 DNA,CDR3 protein
TRBV4-1,TRBD1,-,TRBJ2-1,TGCGCCAGCAGCCAACTAGACAGGGACAATGAGCAGTTCTTC,CASSQLDRDNEQFF
TRBV30,TRBD1,-,TRBJ2-7,TGTGCCTGTACGTACAGGGGTATCACCTACGAGCAGTACTTC,CACTYRGITYEQYF
TRBV6-1,TRBD1,few,TRBJ1-5,TGTGCCAGCAGTGAAGCAGGCAGGGGGCTTATTCAGCCCCAGCATTTT,CASSEAGRGLIQPQHF
TRBV13,TRBD1,-,TRBJ2-5,TGTGCCAGCAGCCCAGACAGGGTGGGTCCCATGCAAGAGACCCAGTACTTC,CASSPDRVGPMQETQYF
TRBV14,TRBD2,-,TRBJ2-7,TGTGCCAGCAGCCAGGGGACTAGCGGCTTCTACGAGCAGTACTTC,CASSQGTSGFYEQYF
TRBV28,-,-,TRBJ2-7,TGTGCCAGCGGTGGCCTGTACGAGCAGTACTTC,CASGGLYEQYF
TRBV25-1,TRBD2,-,TRBJ2-1,TGTGCCAGCAGTGAAACAAGTAGCGGGGATGTAGACTACAATGAGCAGTTCTTC,CASSETSSGDVDYNEQFF
TRBV4-3,TRBD1,few,TRBJ1-1,TGCGCCAGCAGCCAACAAATCCCGGGACAGGGTATGAACACTGAAGCTTTCTTT,CASSQQIPGQGMNTEAFF
TRBV15,TRBD1,-,TRBJ2-2,TGTGCCACCAGCAGAGCTCTACAACAGGGGGCGGGATTCACCGGGGAGCTGTTTTTT,CATSRALQQGAGFTGELFF
TRBV7-9,-,-,TRBJ2-3,TGTGCCAGCAGCGGGGGACTTCCCACAGATACGCAGTATTTT,CASSGGLPTDTQYF
TRBV4-1,-,once,TRBJ1-5,TGCGCCAGCAGTACAGGTGATAGCAATCAGCCCCAGCATTTT,CASSTGDSNQPQHF
TRBV29-1,-,-,TRBJ1-1,TGCAGCTCAGGACACGAAGCTGAAGCTTTCTTT,CSSGHEAEAFF
TRBV28,TRBD1,once,TRBJ2-1,TGTGCCAGTAGTTATCGGGACAGGGTCTACAATGAGCAGTTCTTC,CASSYRDRVYNEQFF
TRBV3-1/TRBV3-2,TRBD1,-,TRBJ2-1,TGTGCCAGCAGCGTACGACAGGGTTTTAATGAGCAGTTCTTC,CASSVRQGFNEQFF
TRBV11-2,-,-,TRBJ1-5,TGTGCCAGCAGCTTTGCGGGCTATCAGCCCCAGCATTTT,CASSFAGYQPQHF
TRBV6-1,TRBD1,-,TRBJ1-2,TGTGCCAGCAGTGAGAGACAGGGCCCTTATGGCTACACCTTC,CASSERQGPYGYTF
TRBV3-1/TRBV3-2,-,once,TRBJ2-2,TGTGCCAGCAGCCTTACACGCATTGTTGGCACCGGGGAGCTGTTTTTT,CASSLTRIVGTGELFF
TRBV6-6,-,many,TRBJ1-4,TGTGCCAGCAATCGACAGGCGGGGGATGAAAAACTGTTTTTT,CASNRQAGDEKLFF
TRBV5-1,-,-,TRBJ1-1,TGCGCCAGCAGCTTGATGGCCACGGGGACTGAAGCTTTCTTT,CASSLMATGTEAFF
TRBV5-5,-,-,TRBJ2-3,TGTGCCAGCAGCCGACAGGCAGATACGCAGTATTTT,CASSRQADTQYF
TRBV19,TRBD1,-,TRBJ1-5,TGTGCCAGTAGTATAGATGCGGGAGGGACAGGGCCCCAGCATTTT,CASSIDAGGTGPQHF
TRBV7-2,TRBD1,-,TRBJ2-4,TGTGCCAGCAGCTACCAGGGGGCGGGAAACATTCAGTACTTC,CASSYQGAGNIQYF
TRBV6-5,-,-,TRBJ1-2,TGTGCCAGCCTGGCTTTGGACAGAACATATGGCTACACCTTC,CASLALDRTYGYTF
TRBV29-1,TRBD1,-,TRBJ1-1,TGCAGCGTTCAGGAGACAGGGGGGATAGCTTTCTTT,CSVQETGGIAFF
TRBV2,-,-,TRBJ2-3,TGTGCCAGCAGTTCAGGGCGCACAGATACGCAGTATTTT,CASSSGRTDTQYF
TRBV19,TRBD2,-,TRBJ2-7,TGTGCCAGTAGTGCAACTAGCGGGGCATCCTACGAGCAGTACTTC,CASSATSGASYEQYF
TRBV12-3/TRBV12-4,-,-,TRBJ2-1,TGTGCCAGCAAGACAGCTTTAATCAATGAGCAGTTCTTC,CASKTALINEQFF
TRBV5-1,TRBD1,-,TRBJ1-5,TGCGCCAGCAGTCCACAGGGGATTACCGATCAGCCCCAGCATTTT,CASSPQGITDQPQHF
TRBV5-1,TRBD1,few,TRBJ2-5,TGCGCCAGCAGCTTAGGGGACAGGGGACGGTACCAAGAGACCCAGTACTTC,CASSLGDRGRYQETQYF
TRBV7-2,TRBD1,-,TRBJ1-3,TGTGCCAGCAGCCCCCCTGGGGGCAGGGGGTACGGAAACACCATATATTTT,CASSPPGGRGYGNTIYF
TRBV3-1/TRBV3-2,TRBD2,-,TRBJ2-5,TGTGCCAGCAGCCAAGCCTTGCCTAGCGGCCAAGAGACCCAGTACTTC,CASSQALPSGQETQYF
TRBV11-2,-,once,TRBJ1-2,TGTGCCAGCAGCTTAGCGGGGTTTGGCTACACCTTC,CASSLAGFGYTF
TRBV28,TRBD1,-,TRBJ2-2,TGTGCCAGCGACTCCCCGGGCCAGGGGGCGAACACCGGGGAGCTGTTTTTT,CASDSPGQGANTGELFF
TRBV30,-,few,TRBJ1-3,TGTGCCTGGACCCAGGGAACTGGAAACACCATATATTTT,CAWTQGTGNTIYF
TRBV9,TRBD2,-,TRBJ2-1,TGTGCCAGCAGCGTAGTTTCTAGCGGGATGGAGCAGTTCTTC,CASSVVSSGMEQFF
TRBV28,-,-,TRBJ2-2,TGTGCCATGCAGGGGTCCACCGGGGAGCTGTTTTTT,CAMQGSTGELFF
TRBV4-3,TRBD2,few,TRBJ2-7,TGCGCCAGGGAACTGGCGGGAGATTCCTACGAGCAGTACTTC,CARELAGDSYEQYF
TRBV4-3,TRBD1,many,TRBJ1-2,TGCGCCAGCAGCCAGGAGCAAGGGACAGGGGGTGGCTACACCTTC,CASSQEQGTGGGYTF
TRBV3-1/TRBV3-2,TRBD1,-,TRBJ1-1,TGTGCCAGCAGCCAAGTGACAGGGACCGTTGTGACTGAAGCTTTCTTT,CASSQVTGTVVTEAFF
TRBV7-9,TRBD1,-,TRBJ2-3,TGTGCCAGCAGCCTCGGACAGGGCCGAAAAAGCACAGATACGCAGTATTTT,CASSLGQGRKSTDTQYF
TRBV5-4,TRBD1,-,TRBJ1-4,TGTGCCAGCAGTTCTGACAGGGGAGGGGAAAAACTGTTTTTT,CASSSDRGGEKLFF